The rows below give T cell receptor beta chains drawn from one sample of a study of cytomegalovirus exposure and HLA in healthy donors. The protocol was immunoSEQ multiplex PCR, while the TCRdb copy is restricted to in-frame clones and leaves out a portion. The profile covers tens of thousands of clones, with roughly 82% appearing a single time and about 10% taken by the ten largest. Source material: PBMCs. The receptors originated from a woman younger than 35 in good health and CMV-seropositive. Both conserved end residues are part of each CDR3. D genes are given only for firm matches. Some rows mark clone size as missing; the rest say once, few, many or name a class of expanded clone.

cdr3_nt,cdr3_aa,clone_size,cdr3_length,j_call,v_call,d_call
TGTGCCACCAGCGCAACCAGGACTAGCGGAAACGAGCAGTACTTC,CATSATRTSGNEQYF,NA,15,TRBJ2-7,TRBV15,TRBD2
TGTGCTAGCAGCTTACCTACCCGGGAGGGCCCGAGCTCCTACGAGCAGTACTTC,CASSLPTREGPSSYEQYF,NA,18,TRBJ2-7,TRBV7-7,TRBD2
TGTGCCAGCAGCCAAGGACAGGGTACCTCTGGAAACACCATATATTTT,CASSQGQGTSGNTIYF,once,16,TRBJ1-3,TRBV4-2,TRBD1
TGTGCCAGCAGGGTCCTGAGCTCCTATAATTCACCCCTCCACTTT,CASRVLSSYNSPLHF,NA,15,TRBJ1-6,TRBV27,NA
TGTGCCAGCAGCTTGTGGGACAGGGGAACGGGGGATGAAAAACTGTTTTTT,CASSLWDRGTGDEKLFF,once,17,TRBJ1-4,TRBV5-5,TRBD1
TGCGCCAGCAGCTTAGATAGCGGTGGAGGTTGGACCGGGGAGCTGTTTTTT,CASSLDSGGGWTGELFF,once,17,TRBJ2-2,TRBV5-1,NA
TGTGCCAGCAACACACAGGGGGCCTACAATGAGCAGTTCTTC,CASNTQGAYNEQFF,few,14,TRBJ2-1,TRBV6-1,TRBD1
TGTGCCAGTAGTATAGATCTATGGAGCGGGCCCTACAATGAGCAGTTCTTC,CASSIDLWSGPYNEQFF,NA,17,TRBJ2-1,TRBV19,NA
TGTGCCAGCAGCTTAGCGGTGACTAGCGGGAGCGAGCAGTTCTTC,CASSLAVTSGSEQFF,few,15,TRBJ2-1,TRBV7-9,TRBD2
TGTGCCAGCAGTTTCTCACAAGGAAACACCATATATTTT,CASSFSQGNTIYF,NA,13,TRBJ1-3,TRBV27,NA
TGTGCCAGCAGTTTTTCCCGCGGGAGGGGTTACAATGAGCAGTTCTTC,CASSFSRGRGYNEQFF,NA,16,TRBJ2-1,TRBV28,TRBD2
TGCGCCAGCAGCCAAGATTCGACTGGAGGTACGCAGTATTTT,CASSQDSTGGTQYF,NA,14,TRBJ2-3,TRBV4-3,NA
TGTGCTAGCAGCTCGACCGGGACTCACACCGGGGAGCTGTTTTTT,CASSSTGTHTGELFF,NA,15,TRBJ2-2,TRBV7-7,NA
TGTGCCAGCAGTGCCCTAGCGGGGGGGGCGACAGATACGCAGTATTTT,CASSALAGGATDTQYF,NA,16,TRBJ2-3,TRBV6-4,TRBD2
TGTGCCTGGAGTGTACGGGAAAATTCACCCCTCCACTTT,CAWSVRENSPLHF,once,13,TRBJ1-6,TRBV30,NA
TGCAGCGTTGAAGGGGGGACAGGAGGGGGTACGCAGGAGACCCAGTACTTC,CSVEGGTGGGTQETQYF,NA,17,TRBJ2-5,TRBV29-1,TRBD1
TGTGCCAGTAGTCCAACCGGGACAGGGCTTCAAAACATTCAGTACTTC,CASSPTGTGLQNIQYF,NA,16,TRBJ2-4,TRBV19,TRBD1
TGCGCCAGCAGCCAAGGGGGGGCGGGACTTGAAGCTTTCTTT,CASSQGGAGLEAFF,NA,14,TRBJ1-1,TRBV5-1,NA
TGCGCCAGCAGCCAAGGGACAACGAATCAGCCCCAGCATTTT,CASSQGTTNQPQHF,once,14,TRBJ1-5,TRBV4-3,NA
TGTGCCAGCAGCTTTGGGGTCCGGGAGAACTATGGCTACACCTTC,CASSFGVRENYGYTF,NA,15,TRBJ1-2,TRBV7-2,NA
TGTGCCAGTACCCCAGGGACAGTCTACGAGCAGTACTTC,CASTPGTVYEQYF,NA,13,TRBJ2-7,TRBV19,TRBD1
TGTGCCAGTAGTAGAACCCTACAGGGGAGCTACGAGCAGTACTTC,CASSRTLQGSYEQYF,few,15,TRBJ2-7,TRBV19,TRBD1
TGTGCCAGCAGCTCCAACGCGAGAAACACCATATATTTT,CASSSNARNTIYF,NA,13,TRBJ1-3,TRBV11-2,NA
TGTGCCAGCAGCTTTGGGGTAGACCCTCTAGTAGTAGATACGCAGTATTTT,CASSFGVDPLVVDTQYF,NA,17,TRBJ2-3,TRBV12-1,NA
TGTGCCAGCAGCTTAGGGGGGGGGAACACTGAAGCTTTCTTT,CASSLGGGNTEAFF,few,14,TRBJ1-1,TRBV7-9,NA
TGTGCCAGCAGCGGACGCGGACAGCGACTCCACTTT,CASSGRGQRLHF,NA,12,TRBJ1-6,TRBV9,NA
TGTGCCAGCAGTTTACGGACTAGCGGGGGGTTAAACGAGCAGTACTTC,CASSLRTSGGLNEQYF,NA,16,TRBJ2-7,TRBV27,TRBD2
TGTGCCAGTAGTAACCGCGGACTAGCGGGGGATGAGCAGTTCTTC,CASSNRGLAGDEQFF,NA,15,TRBJ2-1,TRBV19,TRBD2
TGTGCCAGCTCACCTACAGGGAAGGGCACAGATACGCAGTATTTT,CASSPTGKGTDTQYF,NA,15,TRBJ2-3,TRBV18,NA
TGTGCCAGCAGTTACGCCACAGTAGGTCAGCCCCAGCATTTT,CASSYATVGQPQHF,NA,14,TRBJ1-5,TRBV6-6,NA
TGTGCCAGCAGCAGGAGTAGCTCCTACAATGAGCAGTTCTTC,CASSRSSSYNEQFF,NA,14,TRBJ2-1,TRBV7-2,NA
TGCGCCAGCAGCTCAGTAGCGGCTAGCACAGATACGCAGTATTTT,CASSSVAASTDTQYF,NA,15,TRBJ2-3,TRBV5-1,NA
TGTGCCAGCAGCGTAGATAGGGCGGGTGGCACAGATACGCAGTATTTT,CASSVDRAGGTDTQYF,NA,16,TRBJ2-3,TRBV9,NA
TGCGCCAGCAGCCAAGAGGCAGGGCGCCTTTGGGCCTACAATGAGCAGTTCTTC,CASSQEAGRLWAYNEQFF,few,18,TRBJ2-1,TRBV4-1,NA
TGCAGCGTTGAAAAGGCGGGAGGGTTCACCGGGGAGCTGTTTTTT,CSVEKAGGFTGELFF,NA,15,TRBJ2-2,TRBV29-1,TRBD2
TGTGCCAGCAGTCCTACAGGCTACGAGCAGTACTTC,CASSPTGYEQYF,NA,12,TRBJ2-7,TRBV27,NA
TGTGCCAGCAGCCCAGGGACTAGTTTGAATGAGCAGTTCTTC,CASSPGTSLNEQFF,NA,14,TRBJ2-1,TRBV5-4,TRBD2
TGTGCCTCTAGCGGCAATGAGCAGTTCTTC,CASSGNEQFF,NA,10,TRBJ2-1,TRBV9,TRBD2
TGCAGCGTCGTACGGGACAGGGGGGCACGGACTGAAGCTTTCTTT,CSVVRDRGARTEAFF,NA,15,TRBJ1-1,TRBV29-1,TRBD1
TGTGCCAGCAGCTTAGGATGGACTAGCGGGGGCCAAGAGACCCAGTACTTC,CASSLGWTSGGQETQYF,NA,17,TRBJ2-5,TRBV7-2,TRBD2
TGTGCCAGCAGTTTATTTCAGGGTACCTACGAGCAGTACTTC,CASSLFQGTYEQYF,once,14,TRBJ2-7,TRBV27,NA
TGTGCCAGCAGCTTGGATCAGGGTGCAGGACAGCCCCAGCATTTT,CASSLDQGAGQPQHF,few,15,TRBJ1-5,TRBV5-4,NA
TGCGCCAGCAGAGGGGACAGGTTGCTTGAGCAGTACTTC,CASRGDRLLEQYF,once,13,TRBJ2-7,TRBV10-2,TRBD1
TGCGCCAGCAGCTCGCAGCCGCTAATTACTAGCGGGGGCTATAATGAGCAGTTCTTC,CASSSQPLITSGGYNEQFF,NA,19,TRBJ2-1,TRBV4-3,TRBD2
TGTGCCAGCAGTCTACTAGCGAACGAGCAGTACTTC,CASSLLANEQYF,NA,12,TRBJ2-7,TRBV6-4,TRBD2
TGTGCCAGCTCCCCGCGGGCAGCTCAGAGCACCGGGGAGCTGTTTTTT,CASSPRAAQSTGELFF,NA,16,TRBJ2-2,TRBV18,NA
TGTGCCAGCAGTCCCCTACATGCCAGGGGAAATTCACCCCTCCACTTT,CASSPLHARGNSPLHF,NA,16,TRBJ1-6,TRBV27,NA
TGTGCCAGCAGTGGTACAGGGGATAATTCACCCCTCCACTTT,CASSGTGDNSPLHF,NA,14,TRBJ1-6,TRBV6-1,TRBD1
TGCAGCGTTCAAACCACAGGGGCCGGGGAGCTGTTTTTT,CSVQTTGAGELFF,few,13,TRBJ2-2,TRBV29-1,TRBD1